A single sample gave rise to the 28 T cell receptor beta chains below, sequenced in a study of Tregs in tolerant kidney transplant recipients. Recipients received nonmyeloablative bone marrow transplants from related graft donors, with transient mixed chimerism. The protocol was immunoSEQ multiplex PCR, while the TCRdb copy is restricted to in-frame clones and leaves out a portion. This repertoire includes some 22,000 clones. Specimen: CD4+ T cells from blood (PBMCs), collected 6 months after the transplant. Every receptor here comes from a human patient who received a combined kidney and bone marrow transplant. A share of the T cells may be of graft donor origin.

Incomplete CDR3 DNA: TGTGCCAGCAGCTTGGCCGGTAACACC. Its translation is CASSLAGNT. From start to end, the CDR3 is CASSLAGNTIYF. The chain couples TRBV5-4 to TRBJ1-3; D call uncertain. With the read ending 3 residues before the CDR3 end, the germline J gene is used to fill in that end. The germline V gene has CDR1 SGHNT and CDR2 YYREEE (reference sequence). V shed 0 bases and J shed 7 bases, with 5 bases lying between them. The CDR3 totals 12 residues.

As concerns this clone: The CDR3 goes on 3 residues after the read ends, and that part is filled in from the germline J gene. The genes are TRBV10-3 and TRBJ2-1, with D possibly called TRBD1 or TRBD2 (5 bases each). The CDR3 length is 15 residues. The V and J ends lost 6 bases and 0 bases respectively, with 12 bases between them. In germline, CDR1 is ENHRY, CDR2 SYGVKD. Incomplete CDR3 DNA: TGTGCCATCAGAGCTTCAGGGAGCTCCTACAATGAG. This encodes CAIRASGSSYNE. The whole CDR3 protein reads CAIRASGSSYNEQFF.

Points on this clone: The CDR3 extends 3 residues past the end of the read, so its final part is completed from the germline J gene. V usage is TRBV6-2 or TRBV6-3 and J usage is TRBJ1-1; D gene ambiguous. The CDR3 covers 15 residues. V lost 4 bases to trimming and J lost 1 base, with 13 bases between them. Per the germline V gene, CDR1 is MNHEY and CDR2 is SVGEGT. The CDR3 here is CASSSPFEGNTEAFF. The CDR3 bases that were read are TGTGCCAGCAGTTCCCCTTTTGAGGGGAACACTGAA.

This CDR3 is CASSTGTAGEPQHF. The DNA read from the CDR3 is TGCGCCAGCAGCACTGGGACAGCCGGCGAGCCC. The genes are TRBV5-1 and TRBJ1-5; 7 nucleotides align to TRBD1. The read terminates 3 residues before the CDR3 end, so the remaining end is supplied by the germline J gene. Germline V gives CDR1 SGHRS, CDR2 YFSETQ. The CDR3 loop spans 14 amino acids. Trimming at V came to 4 bases and at J to 8 bases, leaving 9 bases not matched to a gene.

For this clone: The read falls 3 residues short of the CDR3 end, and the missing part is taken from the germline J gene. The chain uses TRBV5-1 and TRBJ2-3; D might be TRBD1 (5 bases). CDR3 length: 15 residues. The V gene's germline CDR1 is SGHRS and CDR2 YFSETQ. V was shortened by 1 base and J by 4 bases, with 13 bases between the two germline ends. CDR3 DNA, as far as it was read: TGCGCCAGCAGCTTGTCCCCAGGGTCCCCAGATACG. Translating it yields CASSLSPGSPDT. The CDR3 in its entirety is CASSLSPGSPDTQYF. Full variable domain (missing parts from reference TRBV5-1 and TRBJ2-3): KAGVTQTPRYLIKTRGQQVTLSCSPISGHRSVSWYQQTPGQGLQFLFEYFSETQRNKGNFPGRFSGRQFSNSRSEMNVSTLELGDSALYLCASSLSPGSPDTQYFGPGTRLTVL.

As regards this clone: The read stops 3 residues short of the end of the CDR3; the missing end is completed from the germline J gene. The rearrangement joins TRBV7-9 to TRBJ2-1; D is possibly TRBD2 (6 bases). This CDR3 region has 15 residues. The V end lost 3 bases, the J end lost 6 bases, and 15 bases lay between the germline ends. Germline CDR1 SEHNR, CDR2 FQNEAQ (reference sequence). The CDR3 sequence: CASSLASESPNEQFF. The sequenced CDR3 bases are TGTGCCAGCAGCTTGGCTAGCGAGAGCCCCAATGAG.

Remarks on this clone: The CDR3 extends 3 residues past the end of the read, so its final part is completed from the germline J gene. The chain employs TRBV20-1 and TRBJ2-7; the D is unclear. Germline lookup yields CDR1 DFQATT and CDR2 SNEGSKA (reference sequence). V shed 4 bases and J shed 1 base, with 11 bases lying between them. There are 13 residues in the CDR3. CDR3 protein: CSANDKNSYEQYF. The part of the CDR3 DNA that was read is TGCAGTGCTAACGACAAGAATTCCTACGAG.

This CDR3 is CASKVRSRTEAFF. The CDR3 bases that were read are TGTGCCAGCAAGGTCAGATCTAGGACTGAA. The chain couples TRBV2 to TRBJ1-1; D is unclear. The DNA ends 3 residues before the CDR3 does, and the rest of the CDR3 is filled in from the germline J gene. Germline V gene data show CDR1 as SNHLY and CDR2 as FYNNEI. This CDR3 has 13 amino acids. The V and J ends lost 7 bases and 5 bases respectively, with 14 bases between them.

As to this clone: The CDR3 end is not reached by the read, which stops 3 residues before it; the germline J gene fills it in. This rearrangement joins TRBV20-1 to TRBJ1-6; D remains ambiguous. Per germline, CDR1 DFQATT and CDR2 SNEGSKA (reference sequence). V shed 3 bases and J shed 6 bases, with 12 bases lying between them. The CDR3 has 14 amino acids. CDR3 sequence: CSARVRGGNSPLHF. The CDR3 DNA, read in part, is TGCAGTGCTAGGGTGCGGGGAGGTAATTCACCC.

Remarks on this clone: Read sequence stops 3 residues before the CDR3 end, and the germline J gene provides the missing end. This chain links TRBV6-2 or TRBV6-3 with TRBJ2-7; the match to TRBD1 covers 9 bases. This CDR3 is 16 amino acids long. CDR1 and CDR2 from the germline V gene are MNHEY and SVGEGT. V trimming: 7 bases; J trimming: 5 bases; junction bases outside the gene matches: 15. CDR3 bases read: TGTGCCAGCACCTCCTCCCCGGGACAGGGAAGTGACGAG. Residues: CASTSSPGQGSDE. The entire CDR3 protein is CASTSSPGQGSDEQYF.

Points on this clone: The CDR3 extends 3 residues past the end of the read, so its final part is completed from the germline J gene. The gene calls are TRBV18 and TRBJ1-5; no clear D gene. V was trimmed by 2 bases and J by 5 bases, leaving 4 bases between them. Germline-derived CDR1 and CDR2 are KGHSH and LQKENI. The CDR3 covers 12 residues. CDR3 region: CASSPSDQPQHF. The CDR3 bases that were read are TGTGCCAGCTCACCATCCGATCAGCCC.

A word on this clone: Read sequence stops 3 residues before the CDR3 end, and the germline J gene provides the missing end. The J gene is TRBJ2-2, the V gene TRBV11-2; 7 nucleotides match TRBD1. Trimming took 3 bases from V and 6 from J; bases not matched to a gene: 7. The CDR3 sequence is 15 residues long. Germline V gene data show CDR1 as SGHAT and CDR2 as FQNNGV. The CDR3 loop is CASSLTGIWSGELFF. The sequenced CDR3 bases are TGTGCCAGCAGCTTGACAGGGATTTGGTCCGGGGAG.

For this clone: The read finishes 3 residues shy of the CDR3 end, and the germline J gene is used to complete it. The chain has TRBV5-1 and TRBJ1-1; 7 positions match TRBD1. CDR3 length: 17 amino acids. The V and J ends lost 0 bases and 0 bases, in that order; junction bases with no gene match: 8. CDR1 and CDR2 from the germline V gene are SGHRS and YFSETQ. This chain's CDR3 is CASSLGGQRLVNTEAFF. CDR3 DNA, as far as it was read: TGCGCCAGCAGCTTGGGGGGACAGCGATTGGTGAACACTGAA.

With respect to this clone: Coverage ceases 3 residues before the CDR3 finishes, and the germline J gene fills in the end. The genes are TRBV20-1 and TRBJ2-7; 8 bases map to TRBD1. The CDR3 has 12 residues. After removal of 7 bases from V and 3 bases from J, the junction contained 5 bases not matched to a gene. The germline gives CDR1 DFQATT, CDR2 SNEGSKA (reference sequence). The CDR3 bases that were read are TGCAGTGTTGCACAGGGGGACTACGAG. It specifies CSVAQGDYE. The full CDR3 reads CSVAQGDYEQYF.

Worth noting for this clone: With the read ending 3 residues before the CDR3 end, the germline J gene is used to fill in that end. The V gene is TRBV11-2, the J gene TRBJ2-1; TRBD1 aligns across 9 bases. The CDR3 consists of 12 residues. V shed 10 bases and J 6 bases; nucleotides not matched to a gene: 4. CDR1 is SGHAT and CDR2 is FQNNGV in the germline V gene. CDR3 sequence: CAIRTGANEQFF. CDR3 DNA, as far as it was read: TGTGCCATACGGACAGGGGCCAATGAG.

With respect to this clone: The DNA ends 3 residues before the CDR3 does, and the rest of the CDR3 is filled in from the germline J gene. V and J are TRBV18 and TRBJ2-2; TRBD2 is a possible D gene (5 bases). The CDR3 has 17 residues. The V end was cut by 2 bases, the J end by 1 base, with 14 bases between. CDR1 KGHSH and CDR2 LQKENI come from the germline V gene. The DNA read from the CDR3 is TGTGCCAGCTCACCAATGATCGCGGGTCGGAACACCGGGGAG. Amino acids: CASSPMIAGRNTGE. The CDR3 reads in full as CASSPMIAGRNTGELFF.

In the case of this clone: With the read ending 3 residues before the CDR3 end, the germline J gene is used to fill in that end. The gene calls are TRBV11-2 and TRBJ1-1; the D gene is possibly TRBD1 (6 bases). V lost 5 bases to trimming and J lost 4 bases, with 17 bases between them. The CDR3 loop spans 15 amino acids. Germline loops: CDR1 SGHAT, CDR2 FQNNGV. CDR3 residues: CASSHPVRGSTEAFF. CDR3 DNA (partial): TGTGCCAGCAGCCACCCGGTAAGGGGGTCCACTGAA.

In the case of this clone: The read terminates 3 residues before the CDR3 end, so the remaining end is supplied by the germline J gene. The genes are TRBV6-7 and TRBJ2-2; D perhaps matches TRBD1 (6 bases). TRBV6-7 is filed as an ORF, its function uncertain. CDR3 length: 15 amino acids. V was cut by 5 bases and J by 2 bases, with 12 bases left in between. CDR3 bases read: TGTGCCAGCAGTCGACCGGGACACAACACCGGGGAG. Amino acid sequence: CASSRPGHNTGE. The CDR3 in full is CASSRPGHNTGELFF.

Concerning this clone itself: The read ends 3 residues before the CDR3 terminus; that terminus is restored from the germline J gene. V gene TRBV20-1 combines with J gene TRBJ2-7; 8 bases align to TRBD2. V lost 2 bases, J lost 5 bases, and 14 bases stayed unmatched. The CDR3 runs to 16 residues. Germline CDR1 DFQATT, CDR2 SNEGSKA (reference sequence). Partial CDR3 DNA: TGCAGTGCTAGAAGCGCCGGGCGGGGGGCCGCCAACGAG. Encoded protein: CSARSAGRGAANE. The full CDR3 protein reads CSARSAGRGAANEQYF.

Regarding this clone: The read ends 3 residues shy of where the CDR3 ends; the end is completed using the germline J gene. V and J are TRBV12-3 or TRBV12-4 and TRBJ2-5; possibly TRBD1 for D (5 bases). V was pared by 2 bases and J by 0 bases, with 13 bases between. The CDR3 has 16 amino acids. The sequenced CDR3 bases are TGTGCCAGCAGTTTATGGGGCTACCAGTACCAAGAGACC. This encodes CASSLWGYQYQET. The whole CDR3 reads CASSLWGYQYQETQYF.

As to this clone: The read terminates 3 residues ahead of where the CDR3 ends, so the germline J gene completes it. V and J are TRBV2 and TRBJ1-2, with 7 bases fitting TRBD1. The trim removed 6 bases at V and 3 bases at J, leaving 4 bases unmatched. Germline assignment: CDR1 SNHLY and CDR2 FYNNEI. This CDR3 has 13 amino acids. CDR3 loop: CASSETGDYGYTF. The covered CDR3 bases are TGTGCCAGCAGCGAAACAGGGGACTATGGC.

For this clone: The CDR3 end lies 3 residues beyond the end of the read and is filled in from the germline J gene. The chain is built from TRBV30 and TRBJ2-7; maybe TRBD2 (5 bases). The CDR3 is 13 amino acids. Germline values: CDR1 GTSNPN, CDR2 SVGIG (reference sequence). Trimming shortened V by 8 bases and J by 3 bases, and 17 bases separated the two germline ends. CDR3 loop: CAGRIVGLYEQYF. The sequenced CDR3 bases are TGTGCCGGCAGAATCGTAGGACTCTACGAG.

Incomplete CDR3 DNA: TGTGCCAGCAGTTACTCCCCGGACAGGGGCCCACTAGATACG. Amino acids: CASSYSPDRGPLDT. The entire CDR3 is CASSYSPDRGPLDTQYF. This chain uses TRBV6-2 or TRBV6-3 with TRBJ2-3; TRBD1 agrees at 9 bases. The read halts 3 residues ahead of the CDR3 end, with the missing end drawn from the germline J gene. Unmatched junction bases numbered 9, after V lost 0 bases and J lost 5 bases. Germline CDR1 reads MNHEY; CDR2 reads SVGEGT. The CDR3 length is 17 residues.

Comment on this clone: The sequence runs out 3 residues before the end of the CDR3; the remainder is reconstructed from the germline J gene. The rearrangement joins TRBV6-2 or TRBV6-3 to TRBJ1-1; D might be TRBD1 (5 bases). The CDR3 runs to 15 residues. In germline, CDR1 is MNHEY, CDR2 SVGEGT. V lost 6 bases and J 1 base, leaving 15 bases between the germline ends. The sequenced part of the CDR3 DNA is TGTGCCAGCAGGGAAAAGCCCCAGGGGAACACTGAA. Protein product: CASREKPQGNTE. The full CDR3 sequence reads CASREKPQGNTEAFF.

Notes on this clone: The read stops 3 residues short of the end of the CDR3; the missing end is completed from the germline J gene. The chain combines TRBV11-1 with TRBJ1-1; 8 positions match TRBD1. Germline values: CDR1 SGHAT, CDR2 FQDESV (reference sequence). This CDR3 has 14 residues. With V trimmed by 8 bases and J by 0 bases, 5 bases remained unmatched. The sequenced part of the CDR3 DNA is TGTGCCAGCGGCCGACAGGGGATGAACACTGAA. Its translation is CASGRQGMNTE. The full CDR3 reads CASGRQGMNTEAFF.

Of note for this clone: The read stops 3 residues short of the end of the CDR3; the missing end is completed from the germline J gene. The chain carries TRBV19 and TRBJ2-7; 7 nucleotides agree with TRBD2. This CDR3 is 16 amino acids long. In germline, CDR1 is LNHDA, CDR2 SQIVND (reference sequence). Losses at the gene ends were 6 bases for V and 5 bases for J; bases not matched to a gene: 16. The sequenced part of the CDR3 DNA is TGTGCCAGTAGATACACGGGACTATTGCCCTGGGACGAG. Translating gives CASRYTGLLPWDE. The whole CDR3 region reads CASRYTGLLPWDEQYF.

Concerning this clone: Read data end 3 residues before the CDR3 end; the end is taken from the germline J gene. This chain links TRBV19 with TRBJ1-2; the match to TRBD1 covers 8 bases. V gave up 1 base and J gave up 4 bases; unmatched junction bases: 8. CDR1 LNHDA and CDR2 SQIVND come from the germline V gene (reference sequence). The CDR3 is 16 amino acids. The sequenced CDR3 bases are TGTGCCAGTAGTATAGTTCTCGGACAGGGCGGCTATGGC. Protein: CASSIVLGQGGYG. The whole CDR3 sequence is CASSIVLGQGGYGYTF.

The CDR3 reads CASSLSGVNTEAFF. Partial CDR3 DNA: TGTGCCAGCAGCTTATCAGGGGTGAACACTGAA. The chain uses TRBV7-2 and TRBJ1-1; the D gene is possibly TRBD1 (6 bases). From the germline J gene comes the end of the CDR3, since the read stops 3 residues before it. The germline V gene has CDR1 SGHTA and CDR2 FQGNSA. The CDR3 has 14 residues. V gave up 2 bases and J gave up 0 bases, with 7 bases separating them.